Presented here are 26 T cell receptor beta chains from one specimen sequenced in a study of blood T cell repertoires in COVID-19. Assay: immunoSEQ multiplex PCR; the TCRdb copy retains only in-frame clones and omits some. Among approximately 130,000 clones listed, approximately 89% were seen once. Sample: peripheral blood. Receptors were obtained from a human donor in a cohort sampled during active COVID-19.

The chain links TRBV30 to TRBJ1-2; no clear D. Germline values: CDR1 GTSNPN, CDR2 SVGIG (reference sequence). The CDR3 totals 14 residues. V was pared by 0 bases and J by 4 bases, with 12 bases between. The CDR3 protein is CAWSVMRAAYGYTF. Here the CDR3 DNA reads TGTGCCTGGAGTGTAATGAGAGCCGCCTATGGCTACACCTTC. The full variable domain, in which reference TRBV30 and TRBJ1-2 provide the parts outside the CDR3, is SQTIHQWPATLVQPVGSPLSLECTVEGTSNPNLYWYRQAAGRGLQLLFYSVGIGQISSEVPQNLSASRPQDRQFILSSKKLLLSDSGFYLCAWSVMRAAYGYTFGSGTRLTVV.

The chain combines TRBV7-9 with TRBJ1-2; D gene uncertain. Trimming shortened V by 5 bases and J by 4 bases, and 20 bases separated the two germline ends. This CDR3 spans 16 amino acids. Germline CDR1 is SEHNR and CDR2 is FQNEAQ (reference sequence). The CDR3: CASSHFGIQPLYGYTF. Written as DNA, the CDR3 is TGTGCCAGCAGCCATTTCGGGATACAACCCCTCTATGGCTACACCTTC.

The chain carries TRBV4-3 and TRBJ2-1; D is perhaps TRBD1 (6 bases). Looked up from germline, CDR1 is LGHNA and CDR2 is YSLEER. The V end lost 4 bases, the J end lost 5 bases, and 12 bases lay between the germline ends. The CDR3 extends over 14 amino acids. DNA for the CDR3: TGCGCCAGCAGCCGGCAGGACAGACACAATGAGCAGTTCTTC. The encoded protein is CASSRQDRHNEQFF.

The chain couples TRBV15 to TRBJ1-3, with 9 bases identical to TRBD1. Per the germline V gene, CDR1 is LNHNV and CDR2 is YYDKDF (reference sequence). This CDR3 region has 14 residues. With 4 bases clipped from V and 4 bases from J, the junction kept 2 bases outside the gene matches. CDR3: CATSTGTGGNTIYF. The CDR3 nucleotides are TGTGCCACCAGCACTGGGACAGGGGGAAACACCATATATTTT.

The chain employs TRBV7-2 and TRBJ2-1; TRBD1 aligns across 10 bases. The CDR3 loop spans 13 amino acids. CDR1 and CDR2 (germline): SGHTA, FQGNSA. V shed 5 bases and J 8 bases; nucleotides not matched to a gene: 3. The CDR3 here is CASSPGTGDEQFF. The CDR3 DNA follows: TGTGCCAGCAGCCCAGGGACAGGGGATGAGCAGTTCTTC.

This rearrangement joins TRBV7-9 to TRBJ1-2, with 7 positions matching TRBD1. The CDR3 runs 13 residues. V dropped 1 base and J dropped 6; count of bases not matched to a gene: 2. Germline V lookup: CDR1 SEHNR, CDR2 FQNEAQ (reference sequence). The chain's CDR3 is CASSLDRGHGYTF. As DNA, the CDR3 is TGTGCCAGCAGCTTAGACAGGGGTCATGGCTACACCTTC.

The chain combines TRBV5-1 with TRBJ1-2; 8 nucleotides line up with TRBD1. Germline V gene data show CDR1 as SGHRS and CDR2 as YFSETQ. J was trimmed by 7 bases and V by 4 bases; bases with no gene match: 9. The CDR3 covers 14 residues. The CDR3 sequence is CASSLPDRVAGYTF. The CDR3 DNA sequence: TGCGCCAGCAGCCTACCGGACAGGGTGGCTGGCTACACCTTC.

The V gene is TRBV7-9, the J gene TRBJ2-1; D is unclear. The CDR3 length is 15 residues. Germline V lookup: CDR1 SEHNR, CDR2 FQNEAQ (reference sequence). V lost 5 bases, J lost 7 bases, and 18 bases lay in between. The CDR3 here is CASSPTGGRWNEQFF. The CDR3 nucleotides read TGTGCCAGCAGCCCCACCGGCGGTCGGTGGAATGAGCAGTTCTTC.

The V gene is TRBV18, the J gene TRBJ2-2, with 7 bases aligning to TRBD2. CDR1 is KGHSH and CDR2 is LQKENI in the germline V gene. V lost 2 bases and J lost 6; bases outside the gene matches: 6. This CDR3 contains 15 residues. CDR3 DNA: TGTGCCAGCTCACCAGAGGCGCTAGCGGCCGGGGAGCTGTTTTTT. Protein sequence: CASSPEALAAGELFF.

The chain uses TRBV30 and TRBJ1-1, with D perhaps matching TRBD1 (6 bases). The CDR3 loop spans 13 amino acids. Germline-derived CDR1 and CDR2 are GTSNPN and SVGIG (reference sequence). Trimming shortened V by 2 bases and J by 2 bases, and 9 bases separated the two germline ends. The CDR3 protein is CAWSLRGNTEAFF. The CDR3 bases are TGTGCCTGGAGTCTCAGGGGAAACACTGAAGCTTTCTTT.

V is TRBV30 and J is TRBJ2-7; 9 positions match TRBD1. There are 15 residues in the CDR3. Trimming removed 2 bases from V and 5 bases from J; junction bases left unmatched: 10. The germline CDR1 and CDR2 sequences are GTSNPN and SVGIG (reference sequence). CDR3 loop: CAWSPLGTGSNEQYF. DNA for the CDR3: TGTGCCTGGAGTCCCCTAGGGACAGGGTCCAACGAGCAGTACTTC.

The chain couples TRBV12-5 to TRBJ1-6, with 9 bases matching TRBD1. This CDR3 has 16 amino acids. V shed 2 bases, J shed 7 bases, and the junction held 6 bases outside the gene matches. The germline gives CDR1 LGHNT, CDR2 FRNRAP. The CDR3 loop is CASGLPRTGVNSPLHF. DNA of the CDR3: TGTGCTAGTGGTTTGCCCCGGACAGGGGTAAATTCACCCCTCCACTTT.

In nucleotides, the CDR3 is TGTGCCAGCAGCTTAGCGCAGGGTGCGAGGAACACTGAAGCTTTCTTT. It codes for CASSLAQGARNTEAFF. This chain joins TRBV7-8 and TRBJ1-1; TRBD1 is a possible D gene (5 bases). Germline assignment: CDR1 SGHVS and CDR2 FQNEAQ. Trimming shortened V by 0 bases and J by 1 base, and 12 bases separated the two germline ends. The length of the CDR3 is 16 residues.

The chain employs TRBV5-6 and TRBJ2-6; D gene uncertain. Trimming left V 4 bases short and J 1 base short, with 12 bases between. Looked up from germline, CDR1 is SGHDT and CDR2 is YYEEEE. The CDR3 length is 16 residues. CDR3 amino acids: CASSAAPSSGANVLTF. In nucleotides, the CDR3 is TGTGCCAGCAGCGCGGCGCCTTCTTCTGGGGCCAACGTCCTGACTTTC.

The genes are TRBV7-2 and TRBJ2-1; TRBD2 matches at 14 bases. This CDR3 has 17 amino acids. Trimming took 1 base from V and 9 from J; bases not matched to a gene: 8. Germline CDR1 reads SGHTA; CDR2 reads FQGNSA. The CDR3 sequence: CASSLGSGLAGGREQFF. The CDR3 nucleotides read TGTGCCAGCAGCTTAGGCTCCGGACTAGCGGGGGGCCGTGAGCAGTTCTTC.

This sequence joins TRBV2 and TRBJ1-2, with D uncertain. Germline CDR1 reads SNHLY; CDR2 reads FYNNEI. This CDR3 region has 15 residues. Trimming stripped 4 bases from V and 0 bases from J, with 12 bases between. In DNA, the CDR3 is TGTGCCAGCAGTGTTGATATGGCCACTAACTATGGCTACACCTTC. Translated: CASSVDMATNYGYTF.

The rearrangement joins TRBV11-3 to TRBJ1-1; a possible D gene is TRBD1 (6 bases). The CDR3 consists of 13 residues. From germline, CDR1 is SGHNT and CDR2 YENEEA. V was pared by 5 bases and J by 8 bases, with 15 bases between. For the CDR3, the DNA is TGTGCCAGCAGCAGGGGGTCGGGACAAGAAGCTTTCTTT. It specifies CASSRGSGQEAFF.

The chain recombines TRBV7-6 with TRBJ2-1, with D unresolved. From germline, CDR1 is SGHVS and CDR2 FNYEAQ. Trimming left V 5 bases short and J 7 bases short, with 12 bases between. The CDR3 length is 13 residues. The CDR3 DNA reads as TGTGCCAGCAGCCCCCGCCTCGGGAATGAGCAGTTCTTC. It encodes CASSPRLGNEQFF.

In this sample, this clone turned up once. CDR3 in DNA: TGTGCCAGCAGCTCCCCCTTAACTAGCGGGGGGCTAACCTACAATGAGCAGTTCTTC. Its protein is CASSSPLTSGGLTYNEQFF. The chain uses TRBV5-6 and TRBJ2-1; 12 bases align to TRBD2. The V gene end was trimmed by 3 bases and the J gene end by 2 bases; junction bases not matched to a gene: 12. The germline V gene has CDR1 SGHDT and CDR2 YYEEEE. There are 19 residues in the CDR3.

V and J are TRBV10-3 and TRBJ2-2, with 8 bases identical to TRBD2. The CDR3 sequence is 16 residues long. Germline CDR1 ENHRY, CDR2 SYGVKD. After removal of 4 bases from V and 3 bases from J, the junction contained 7 bases not matched to a gene. The CDR3 spells CAISGSGGADTGELFF. CDR3 nucleotides: TGTGCCATCAGTGGAAGCGGGGGCGCAGACACCGGGGAGCTGTTTTTT.

This chain joins TRBV19 and TRBJ2-5, with 14 bases aligning to TRBD2. Germline V gene lookup returns CDR1 LNHDA and CDR2 SQIVND (reference sequence). The CDR3 is 17 residues long. Germline trimming cut 5 bases from V and 2 bases from J; bases unmatched to any gene: 7. The CDR3 reads CASSRLAGGPKQETQYF. DNA for the CDR3: TGTGCCAGTAGTCGACTAGCGGGAGGGCCGAAACAAGAGACCCAGTACTTC.

This sequence joins TRBV7-2 and TRBJ2-2; 11 nucleotides align to TRBD2. The CDR3 runs 15 residues. The V and J ends lost 5 bases and 10 bases, in that order; junction bases with no gene match: 9. Per the germline V gene, CDR1 is SGHTA and CDR2 is FQGNSA. This chain's CDR3 is CASSQGASGRTELFF. In DNA form, the CDR3 reads TGTGCCAGCAGCCAAGGGGCTAGCGGGAGGACGGAGCTGTTTTTT.

This chain links TRBV7-2 with TRBJ2-3; 11 bases agree with TRBD2. The ends lost 1 base at V and 8 bases at J; junction bases unmatched: 5. The CDR3 extends over 15 amino acids. Germline-derived CDR1 and CDR2 are SGHTA and FQGNSA. The CDR3 bases are TGTGCCAGCAGCTTAGGTCTAGCGGGGGGCGGTACGCAGTATTTT. This codes for CASSLGLAGGGTQYF.

The table lists this clone with a count of one. The gene calls are TRBV7-9 and TRBJ1-2; possibly TRBD1 for D (6 bases). The CDR3 runs 16 residues. V gave up 3 bases and J gave up 0 bases, with 14 bases separating them. Germline V gives CDR1 SEHNR, CDR2 FQNEAQ (reference sequence). The CDR3 sequence: CASSFELTGANYGYTF. The DNA for the CDR3 is TGTGCCAGCAGCTTCGAATTGACAGGAGCTAACTATGGCTACACCTTC.

The chain carries TRBV7-2 and TRBJ2-1, with 11 bases matching TRBD2. This CDR3 comprises 16 residues. Germline assignment: CDR1 SGHTA and CDR2 FQGNSA. V gave up 5 bases and J gave up 3 bases; unmatched junction bases: 6. CDR3: CASSPRGTSGYNEQFF. The CDR3 nucleotides read TGTGCCAGCAGCCCAAGAGGGACTAGCGGCTACAATGAGCAGTTCTTC.

The rearrangement uses TRBV18 and TRBJ1-2; D unresolved. V was clipped by 5 bases and J by 4 bases, with 17 bases between them. The CDR3 loop spans 15 amino acids. In germline, CDR1 is KGHSH, CDR2 LQKENI. The CDR3 region is CASSSFVAAGYGYTF. The CDR3 DNA is TGTGCCAGCTCATCCTTCGTGGCGGCGGGCTATGGCTACACCTTC.